This record covers a single T cell receptor beta chain. What it binds is not known. A library of TCRbeta sequences, prepared with unique molecular identifiers, was generated. Using its own MiXCR run on the PCR reads, TCRdb lists one record per CDR3 protein. The table lists about 110,000 distinct CDR3 sequences, more than 20% of them singletons, with about 10% in the top ten. The source of the sample is a study of T-cell reconstitution after alpha-beta-depleted transplantation in children. V gave up 1 base and J gave up 4 bases, with 13 bases separating them. The CDR3 totals 15 residues. The germline V gene encodes CDR1 MNHEY and CDR2 SMNVEV (reference sequence). Whole-study results and caveats: Fresh T-cell production supplied most of the T-cell counts and diversity seen one year after transplant.

Sequenced here: PBMCs, mostly from graft donor cells, sampled 180 days after TCRalphabeta/CD19-depleted stem cell transplant. The clonotype originates from a male patient aged 2 to 9 who had a stem cell transplant for chronic granulomatous disease, so the T cells may come from the graft donor. The gene calls are TRBV27 and TRBJ1-2, with TRBD1 as a possible D gene (6 bases). The CDR3 sequence: CASSLYPTTGYGYTF. The CDR3 DNA reads TGTGCCAGCAGTTTATATCCAACGACAGGCTATGGCTACACCTTC.